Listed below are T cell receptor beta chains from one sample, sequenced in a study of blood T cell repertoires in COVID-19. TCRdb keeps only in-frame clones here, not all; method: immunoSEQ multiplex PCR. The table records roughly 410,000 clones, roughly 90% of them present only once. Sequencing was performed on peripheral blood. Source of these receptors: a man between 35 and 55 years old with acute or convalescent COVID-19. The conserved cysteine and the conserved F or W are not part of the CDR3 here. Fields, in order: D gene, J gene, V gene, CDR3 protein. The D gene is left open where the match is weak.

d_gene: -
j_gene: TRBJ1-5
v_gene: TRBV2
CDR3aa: ASSDLGAFNQPQH

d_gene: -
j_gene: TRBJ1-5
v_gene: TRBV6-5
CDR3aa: ASYRPGGPQH

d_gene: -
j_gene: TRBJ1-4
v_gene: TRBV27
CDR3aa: ASRGGAKIKLF

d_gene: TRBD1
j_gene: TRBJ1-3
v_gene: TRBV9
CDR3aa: ASSPRTGEGGNTIY

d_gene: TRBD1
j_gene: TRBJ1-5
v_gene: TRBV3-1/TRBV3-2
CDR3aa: ASSQDIQGYQPQH

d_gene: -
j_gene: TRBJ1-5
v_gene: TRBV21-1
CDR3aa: ASSKSDTGDSNQPQH

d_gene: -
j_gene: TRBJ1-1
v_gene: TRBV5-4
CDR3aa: ASSHKTGNTEAF

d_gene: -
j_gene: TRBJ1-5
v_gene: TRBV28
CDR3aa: ASSRNRVGSNQPQH

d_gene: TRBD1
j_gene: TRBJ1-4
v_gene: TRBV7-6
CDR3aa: ASSLNPGTGTTNEKLF

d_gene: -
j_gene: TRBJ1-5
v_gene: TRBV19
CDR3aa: ASSMSWDFMGPQH

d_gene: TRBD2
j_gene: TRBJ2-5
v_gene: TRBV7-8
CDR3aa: ASSLSVRGEQETQY

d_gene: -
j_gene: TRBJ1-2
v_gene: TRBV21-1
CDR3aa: ASSKVRGRRLGHGYT

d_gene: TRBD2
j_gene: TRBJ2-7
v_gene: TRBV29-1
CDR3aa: SVGGASGYEQY

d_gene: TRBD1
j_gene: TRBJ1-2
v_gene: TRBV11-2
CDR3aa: ASSSTGQGAYGYT

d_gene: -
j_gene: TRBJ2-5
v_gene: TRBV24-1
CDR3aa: ATSDPGQGQETQY

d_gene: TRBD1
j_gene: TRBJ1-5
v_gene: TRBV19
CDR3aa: ASSFFPAGQQPQH

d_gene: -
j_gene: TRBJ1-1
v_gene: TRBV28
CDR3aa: ASIGGKYTEAF

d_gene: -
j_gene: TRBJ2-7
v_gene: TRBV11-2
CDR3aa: ASSLEQGYYEQY

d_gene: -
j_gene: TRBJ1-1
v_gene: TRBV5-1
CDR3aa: ASSLAGTLNTEAF

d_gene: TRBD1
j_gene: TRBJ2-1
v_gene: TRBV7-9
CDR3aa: ASRLRDSYNEQF

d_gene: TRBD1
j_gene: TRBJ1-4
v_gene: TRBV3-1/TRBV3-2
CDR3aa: ASSRGQGGSEKLF

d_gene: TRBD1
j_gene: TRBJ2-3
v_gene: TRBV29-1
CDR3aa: SVSTGGTDTQY

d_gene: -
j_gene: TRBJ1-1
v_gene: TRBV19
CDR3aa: ASSIQGLGTEAF

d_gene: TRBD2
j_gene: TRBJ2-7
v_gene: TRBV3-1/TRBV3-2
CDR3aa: ASSRSLAGHEQY

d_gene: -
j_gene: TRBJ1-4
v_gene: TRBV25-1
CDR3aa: ASSEWGLSEKLF

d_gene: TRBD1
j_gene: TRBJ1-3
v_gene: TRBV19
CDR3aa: AISTGVGNTIY

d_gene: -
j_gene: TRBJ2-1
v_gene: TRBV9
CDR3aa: ASSRYPGEARNEQF

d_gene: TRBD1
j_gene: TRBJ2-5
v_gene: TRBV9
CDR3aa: ASSARDRVIPIQETQY

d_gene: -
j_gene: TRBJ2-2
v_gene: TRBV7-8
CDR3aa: ASSGRVGYTGELF